A single sample gave rise to the 3 T cell receptor beta chains below, sequenced in a study of tissue T cells after allogeneic stem cell transplantation. TCRdb's table, derived via immunoSEQ multiplex PCR, lists solely in-frame clones and lacks some. The table records about 1,600 clones, roughly 48% of them present only once. The time point here: mouse harvest day 14 after allogeneic transplant. Each mouse received 10^7 T-cell-depleted marrow cells plus 10^6 splenic CD5+ T cells by tail vein. Sample: spleen. The source is a female BALB/c mouse given C57BL/6 T cells with graft-versus-host disease after an allogeneic hematopoietic cell transplant.

For this clone: Germline and genes here are mouse. The CDR3 end falls 1 residue outside the read, so it is completed with the germline J gene. The V and J genes are TRBV12-1 and TRBJ1-1; D is ambiguous. The CDR3 length is 13 residues. Trimming removed 1 base at V and 0 bases at J, with 5 bases between. Germline V CDR1 and CDR2: SGHSN, HYEKVE. The CDR3 sequence is CASSLGANTEVFF. CDR3 DNA (partial): TGTGCCAGCTCTCTTGGAGCAAACACAGAAGTCTTC.

Worth noting for this clone: Gene labels here are mouse ones. The sequence runs out 1 residue before the end of the CDR3; the remainder is reconstructed from the germline J gene. V and J are TRBV12-1 and TRBJ2-1; 10 nucleotides align to TRBD2. This CDR3 contains 16 residues. Germline V lookup: CDR1 SGHSN, CDR2 HYEKVE. V lost 1 base to trimming and J lost 4 bases; unmatched junction nucleotides: 6. The CDR3: CASSLPGLGFYAEQFF. CDR3 DNA (partial): TGTGCCAGCTCTCTACCGGGACTGGGGTTTTATGCTGAGCAGTTC.

This clone has only a few counts. Germline and genes here are mouse. The DNA ends 1 residue before the CDR3 does, and the rest of the CDR3 is filled in from the germline J gene. The V and J genes are TRBV12-1 and TRBJ1-3; 9 nucleotides line up with TRBD1. V was pared by 0 bases and J by 1 base, with 3 bases of the junction left unmatched. Germline V gene sequence: CDR1 SGHSN, CDR2 HYEKVE. This CDR3 region has 16 residues. Partial CDR3 DNA: TGTGCCAGCTCTCTCCCGGGACAGGGATCTGGAAATACGCTCTAT. Translation gives CASSLPGQGSGNTLY. Given in full, the CDR3 is CASSLPGQGSGNTLYF.